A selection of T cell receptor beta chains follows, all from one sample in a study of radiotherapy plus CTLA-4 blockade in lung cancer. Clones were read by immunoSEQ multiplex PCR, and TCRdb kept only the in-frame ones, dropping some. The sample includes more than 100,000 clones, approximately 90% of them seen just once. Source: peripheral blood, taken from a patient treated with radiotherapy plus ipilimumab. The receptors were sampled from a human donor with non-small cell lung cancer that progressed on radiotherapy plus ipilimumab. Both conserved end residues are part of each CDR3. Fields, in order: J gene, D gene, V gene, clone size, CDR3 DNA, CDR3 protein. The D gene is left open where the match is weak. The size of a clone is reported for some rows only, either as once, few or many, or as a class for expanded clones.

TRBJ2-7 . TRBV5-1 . TGCGCCAGCAAAAAGGGGGGAGACGAGCAGTACTTC CASKKGGDEQYF
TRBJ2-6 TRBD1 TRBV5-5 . TGTGCCAGCAGCCGGGACAGGGTTCGAGGGGCCAACGTCCTGACTTTC CASSRDRVRGANVLTF
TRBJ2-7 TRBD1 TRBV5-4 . TGTGCCAGCAGCTTGGGGACAGGGTTGGCCTACGAGCAGTACTTC CASSLGTGLAYEQYF
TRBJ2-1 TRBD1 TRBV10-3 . TGTGCCATCAAGGGGGACAGCCCCTACAATGAGCAGTTCTTC CAIKGDSPYNEQFF
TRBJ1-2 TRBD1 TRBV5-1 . TGCGCCAGCAGCTTGGGTCAGGGGGGCGGCTACACCTTC CASSLGQGGGYTF
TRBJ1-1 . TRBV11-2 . TGTGCCAGCAGCTTAGGATTGAACACTGAAGCCTTCTTT CASSLGLNTEAFF
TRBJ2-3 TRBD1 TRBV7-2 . TGTGCCAGCAGCTTAGAGACAGGGATCACAGATACGCAGTATTTT CASSLETGITDTQYF
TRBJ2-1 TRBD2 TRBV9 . TGTGCCAGCAGCGTAGGTTGGACTAGCTTTGAGCAGTTCTTC CASSVGWTSFEQFF
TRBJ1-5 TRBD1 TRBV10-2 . TGCGCCAGCAGTGAACGTCTACAGGGGAGGCAGCCCCAGCATTTT CASSERLQGRQPQHF
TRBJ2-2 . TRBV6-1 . TGTGCCAGCATGGGGTTCACCGGGGAGCTGTTTTTT CASMGFTGELFF
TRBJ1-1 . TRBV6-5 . TGTGCCAGCAGTTCCGGGACGATCAACACTGAAGCTTTCTTT CASSSGTINTEAFF
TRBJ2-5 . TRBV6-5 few TGTGCCAGCAGTTACATCGGATCCCAAGAGACCCAGTACTTC CASSYIGSQETQYF
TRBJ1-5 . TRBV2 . TGTGCCAGCAGTGAAACTTTCCGACCGCATCAGCCCCAGCATTTT CASSETFRPHQPQHF
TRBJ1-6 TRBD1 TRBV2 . TGTGCCAGCATAGGGTGGGGGACAGTCGATAATTCACCCCTCCACTTT CASIGWGTVDNSPLHF
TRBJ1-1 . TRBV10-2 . TGCGCCAGCAGTGAGTCGATGAGGGGTGGGACTGAAGCTTTCTTT CASSESMRGGTEAFF
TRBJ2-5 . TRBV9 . TGTGCCAGCGCCCGGGGACGTAACCAAGAGACCCAGTACTTC CASARGRNQETQYF
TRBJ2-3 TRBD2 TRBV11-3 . TGTGCCAGCAGCTCGGGCCTACTAGCGGGAGGGCCTAAAGATACGCAGTATTTT CASSSGLLAGGPKDTQYF
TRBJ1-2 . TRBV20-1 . TGCAGTGCTAGAGAGAGGGATGGCTACACCTTC CSARERDGYTF
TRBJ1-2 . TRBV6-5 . TGTGCCAGCAGTTACCGCGACCAGGGGACCGGCTACACCTTC CASSYRDQGTGYTF
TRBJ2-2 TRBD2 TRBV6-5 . TGTGCCAGCAGTTACTCCCCACTAGCGGACACCGGGGAGCTGTTTTTT CASSYSPLADTGELFF
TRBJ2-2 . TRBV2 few TGTGCCAGCAGGGAATCGTTTGCGAACACCGGGGAGCTGTTTTTT CASRESFANTGELFF
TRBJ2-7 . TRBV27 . TGTGCCAGCAGTTGGGGACCTAACTACGAGCAGTACTTC CASSWGPNYEQYF
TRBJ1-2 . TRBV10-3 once TGTGCCATCACCAAAAGCGGGACGGATGGCTACACCTTC CAITKSGTDGYTF
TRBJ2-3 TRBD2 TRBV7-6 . TGTGCCAGCAGCGTCAGCGGGAGGGCCGCAGATACGCAGTATTTT CASSVSGRAADTQYF
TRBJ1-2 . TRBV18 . TGTGCCAGCTCACCTTACACGTCTTTTAACTATGGCTACACCTTC CASSPYTSFNYGYTF
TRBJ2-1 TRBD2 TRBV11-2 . TGTGCCAGCAGCTCGACTAGCGGGAGGCTTCTTGGTGAGCAGTTCTTC CASSSTSGRLLGEQFF
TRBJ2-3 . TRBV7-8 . TGTGCCAGCAGCTTTGTCGGTAGCAGGGGTGATACGCAGTATTTT CASSFVGSRGDTQYF
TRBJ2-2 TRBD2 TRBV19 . TGTGCCAGTAGGTCTAGCGGGTCGAACACCGGGGAGCTGTTTTTT CASRSSGSNTGELFF
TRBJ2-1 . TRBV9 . TGTGCCAGCAGCGTAGGGGGGGGCGCCCCCTACAATGAGCAGTTCTTC CASSVGGGAPYNEQFF
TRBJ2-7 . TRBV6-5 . TGTGCCAGCAGTCTAAGAGCGAGCTACGAGCAGTACTTC CASSLRASYEQYF
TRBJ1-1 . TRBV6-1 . TGTGCCAGCGGGGCGGTATTAAACACTGAAGCTTTCTTT CASGAVLNTEAFF
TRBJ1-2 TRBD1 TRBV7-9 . TGTGCCAGCAGCCCCGGACAGGGGGCCATTGGCTACACCTTC CASSPGQGAIGYTF
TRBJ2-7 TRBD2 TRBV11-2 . TGTGCCAGCAGCCTGGGACTAGCGGGAGCGGGCTACGAGCAGTACTTC CASSLGLAGAGYEQYF
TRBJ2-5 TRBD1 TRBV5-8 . TGTGCCAGCAGCTTGGGGACAGGGCGAGAGACCCAGTACTTC CASSLGTGRETQYF
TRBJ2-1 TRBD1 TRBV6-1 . TGTGCCAGCAGTGTTCAGGGGGCCCTTCGGTCCTACAATGAGCAGTTCTTC CASSVQGALRSYNEQFF
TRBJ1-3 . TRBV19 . TGTGCCACCATCGGGACGGTCGGAAACACCATATATTTT CATIGTVGNTIYF
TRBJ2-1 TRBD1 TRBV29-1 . TGCAGCTCTGGGACAGGGCTCAGTGAGCAGTTCTTC CSSGTGLSEQFF
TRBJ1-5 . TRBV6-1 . TGTGCCAGCAGCGAAATCCCTGTTGGGGGGGTAAATAGCAATCAGCCCCAGCATTTT CASSEIPVGGVNSNQPQHF
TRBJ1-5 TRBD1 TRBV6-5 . TGTGCCAGCAGTTACTCCGGGACAGGGAATGGTCAGCCCCAGCATTTT CASSYSGTGNGQPQHF
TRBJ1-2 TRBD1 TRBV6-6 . TGTGCCAGCAGTTACACGGACGCGGGACAGAACTATGGCTACACCTTC CASSYTDAGQNYGYTF
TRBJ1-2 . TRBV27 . TGTGCCAGCAGTTTATCAGGGCCGGGAAAGGATGGCTACACCTTC CASSLSGPGKDGYTF
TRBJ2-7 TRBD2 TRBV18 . TGTGCCAGCTCACGCATCCCCGCTAGCGGCCTCACCTACGAGCAGTACTTC CASSRIPASGLTYEQYF
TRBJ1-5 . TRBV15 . TGTGCCACCAGCAGAGATAGGGCACTGAATCAGCCCCAGCATTTT CATSRDRALNQPQHF
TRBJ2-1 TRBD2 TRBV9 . TGTGCCAGCAGCGCGAGGGTGTGGACTAGCGGGAGGAGCTCCTACAATGAGCAGTTCTTC CASSARVWTSGRSSYNEQFF
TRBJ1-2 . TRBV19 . TGTGCCAGTAGACCCGCAGCGGGAGTCCAGAGGTATGGCTACACCTTC CASRPAAGVQRYGYTF
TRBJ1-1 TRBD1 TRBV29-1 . TGCAGCGTTGAAAAACAGGGGGGAGAAGCTTTCTTT CSVEKQGGEAFF
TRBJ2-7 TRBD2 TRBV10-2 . TGCGCCAGCAGTGAGAGGGCTAGCGGGAAGGGTGAGCAGTACTTC CASSERASGKGEQYF
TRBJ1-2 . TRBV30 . TGTGCCTGGAGTGTACAATCCTATGGCTACACCTTC CAWSVQSYGYTF
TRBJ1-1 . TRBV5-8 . TGTGCCAGCAGTTTTGGTACGCGGACGGATTTACAAGCTTTCTTT CASSFGTRTDLQAFF
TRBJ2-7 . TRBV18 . TGTGCCAGCTCACCACCAGGGCTTGCCTACGAGCAGTACTTC CASSPPGLAYEQYF
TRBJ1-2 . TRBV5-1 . TGCGCCAGCGGGGAGACTAACTATGGCTACACCTTC CASGETNYGYTF
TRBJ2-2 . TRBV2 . TGTGCCAGCAAGCCGGTGGTAGGCACCGGGGAGCTGTTTTTT CASKPVVGTGELFF
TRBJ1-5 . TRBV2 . TGTGCCACCGCTGCCCAGGGGAGTCAGCCCCAGCATTTT CATAAQGSQPQHF
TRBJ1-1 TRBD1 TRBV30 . TGTGCCTGGCAAGGGACAGGAAATATGGCTTTCTTT CAWQGTGNMAFF
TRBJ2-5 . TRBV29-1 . TGCAGCGCCTGGGACCCGGGGGAGACCCAGTACTTC CSAWDPGETQYF
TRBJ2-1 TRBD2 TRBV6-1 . TGTGCCAGCAGTGACGGGGCGGGAGTGCAATTTGAGCAGTTCTTC CASSDGAGVQFEQFF
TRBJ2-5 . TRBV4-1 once TGCGCCAGCAGCCCGTGGAGTACTCCTAGTGGGCAGTACTTC CASSPWSTPSGQYF
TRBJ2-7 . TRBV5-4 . TGTGCCAGCAGCTCGGGGGGCCCAAGCTCCTACGAGCAGTACTTC CASSSGGPSSYEQYF
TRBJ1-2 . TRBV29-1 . TGCAGCGTTGAACAAAGCAGGGACCGCTATGGCTACACCTTC CSVEQSRDRYGYTF
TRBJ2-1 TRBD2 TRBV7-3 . TGTGCCAGCAGCTTACAGGTGACTAGCGGATACAATGAGCAGTTCTTC CASSLQVTSGYNEQFF